One and the same sample provided the 17 T cell receptor beta chains below, sequenced in a study of cytomegalovirus exposure and HLA in healthy donors. The PCR used 60 Vbeta and 13 Jbeta primers. Measured with immunoSEQ multiplex PCR; TCRdb has only the in-frame clones, and not every one. Of 250,000 to 350,000 clones in the sample, 80% to 90% were seen once. The sequenced sample was PBMCs. The receptors derive from a man aged 35 to 55 in good health and CMV-seropositive.

V usage is TRBV6-1 and J usage is TRBJ1-1, with 9 bases identical to TRBD1. Germline values: CDR1 MNHNS, CDR2 SASEGT. V was clipped by 8 bases and J by 4 bases; unmatched bases: 5. The CDR3 loop spans 13 amino acids. CDR3 bases: TGTGCCAGCGGGAGACAGGGGGGCACTGAAGCTTTCTTT. It translates to CASGRQGGTEAFF.

V and J are TRBV6-5 and TRBJ2-7, with 7 bases lining up with TRBD2. Germline CDR1 is MNHEY and CDR2 is SVGAGI. The CDR3 sequence is 16 residues long. V was pared by 0 bases and J by 0 bases, with 5 bases of the junction left unmatched. The CDR3 nucleotides read TGTGCCAGCAGTTACTCGAGCGGGATAGGCTCCTACGAGCAGTACTTC. This codes for CASSYSSGIGSYEQYF.

The V and J genes are TRBV5-1 and TRBJ2-6; D perhaps matches TRBD1 (6 bases). The CDR3 runs 15 residues. Trimming took 3 bases from V and 4 from J, leaving 11 bases between them. Germline loops: CDR1 SGHRS, CDR2 YFSETQ. CDR3 residues: CASSSQGRGANVLTF. The CDR3 DNA is TGCGCCAGCAGCTCACAGGGAAGGGGGGCCAACGTCCTGACTTTC.

The V gene is TRBV19, the J gene TRBJ2-7; TRBD1 aligns across 7 bases. Germline lookup yields CDR1 LNHDA and CDR2 SQIVND (reference sequence). J was trimmed by 5 bases and V by 4 bases; bases with no gene match: 5. CDR3 length: 13 residues. This CDR3 is CASSRQGMDEQYF. The CDR3, as DNA: TGTGCCAGTAGTAGACAGGGTATGGACGAGCAGTACTTC.

The chain carries TRBV29-1 and TRBJ1-1; D may be TRBD1 (5 bases). With 7 bases removed from V and 0 bases from J, the gap between germline ends came to 18 bases. CDR1 is SQVTM, CDR2 ANQGSEA, per germline. This CDR3 is built from 15 residues. This CDR3 is CSARDLYTMNTEAFF. CDR3 DNA: TGCAGCGCGCGGGACCTTTACACTATGAACACTGAAGCTTTCTTT.

The genes are TRBV7-2 and TRBJ2-5; the D is unclear. The CDR3 contains 12 residues. Germline V gene lookup returns CDR1 SGHTA and CDR2 FQGNSA. V dropped 5 bases and J dropped 1 base, with 5 bases sitting between them. The CDR3, as DNA: TGTGCCAGCAGCCTAACCCAAGAGACCCAGTACTTC. Translating it yields CASSLTQETQYF.

The chain employs TRBV5-4 and TRBJ2-1; 8 nucleotides match TRBD2. The CDR3 length is 15 residues. V was clipped by 4 bases and J by 0 bases; unmatched bases: 3. The germline CDR1 and CDR2 sequences are SGHNT and YYREEE (reference sequence). CDR3 nucleotides: TGTGCCAGCAGCGTAGCGGGGAACTCCTACAATGAGCAGTTCTTC. It is translated as CASSVAGNSYNEQFF.

The rearrangement joins TRBV15 to TRBJ1-5; D gene ambiguous. CDR1 LNHNV and CDR2 YYDKDF come from the germline V gene (reference sequence). The V end was cut by 3 bases, the J end by 0 bases, with 9 bases between. The CDR3 is 15 residues long. CDR3 nucleotide sequence: TGTGCCACCAGCAGGCAACAGCCTAGCAATCAGCCCCAGCATTTT. It specifies CATSRQQPSNQPQHF.

The rearrangement uses TRBV5-6 and TRBJ1-1, with D perhaps TRBD1 (6 bases). Germline values: CDR1 SGHDT, CDR2 YYEEEE. CDR3 length: 18 residues. V lost 4 bases and J 0 bases, leaving 22 bases between the germline ends. CDR3 protein: CASSRGGARALMNTEAFF. The CDR3, as DNA: TGTGCCAGCAGCCGGGGGGGGGCCCGGGCGCTGATGAACACTGAAGCTTTCTTT.

This clone occurred once. This chain links TRBV4-1 with TRBJ2-1; D is unresolved. The CDR3 consists of 16 residues. V was cut by 4 bases and J by 3 bases, with 16 bases left in between. CDR1 and CDR2 (germline): MGHRA, YSYEKL. The DNA for the CDR3 is TGCGCCAGCAGCCGGAACGTCGGCAGACACTACAATGAGCAGTTCTTC. As protein: CASSRNVGRHYNEQFF.

V is TRBV18 and J is TRBJ1-1; D gene ambiguous. The V and J ends lost 3 bases and 5 bases respectively, with 13 bases between them. The CDR3 spans 14 residues. Germline CDR1 is KGHSH and CDR2 is LQKENI. The CDR3 loop reads CASSPRRGDTEAFF. The CDR3 DNA reads TGTGCCAGCTCACCTAGACGGGGAGATACTGAAGCTTTCTTT.

The rearrangement links TRBV4-1 to TRBJ2-1; 7 positions match TRBD2. With 1 base clipped from V and 10 bases from J, the junction kept 7 bases outside the gene matches. Germline V gene sequence: CDR1 MGHRA, CDR2 YSYEKL. CDR3 length: 14 amino acids. CDR3 loop: CASSQVAGLEEQFF. The CDR3, as DNA: TGCGCCAGCAGCCAAGTGGCCGGACTAGAAGAGCAGTTCTTC.

The chain recombines TRBV5-1 with TRBJ1-1; TRBD1 might be the D (6 bases). CDR1 SGHRS and CDR2 YFSETQ come from the germline V gene. V was pared by 5 bases and J by 4 bases, with 15 bases between. The CDR3 contains 14 residues. This chain's CDR3 is CASRLGGEITEAFF. In nucleotides, the CDR3 is TGCGCCAGCAGGCTAGGGGGGGAGATCACTGAAGCTTTCTTT.

The chain is built from TRBV5-5 and TRBJ2-7, with a possible D match to TRBD2 (5 bases). V was clipped by 4 bases and J by 0 bases, with 11 bases between them. The CDR3 length is 14 residues. Germline CDR1 SGHKS, CDR2 YYEKEE (reference sequence). The CDR3: CASSPGLVSYEQYF. CDR3 nucleotides: TGTGCCAGCAGCCCAGGACTGGTCTCCTACGAGCAGTACTTC.

The chain recombines TRBV19 with TRBJ1-2; D is perhaps TRBD1 (5 bases). CDR1 is LNHDA, CDR2 SQIVND, per germline (reference sequence). Trimming removed 8 bases at V and 0 bases at J, with 13 bases between. CDR3 size: 14 residues. In DNA form, the CDR3 reads TGTGCCAGTCGCAGGGCCTCAGCTAACTATGGCTACACCTTC. Encoded protein: CASRRASANYGYTF.

V is TRBV30 and J is TRBJ1-5, with D maybe TRBD1 (5 bases). Germline CDR1 reads GTSNPN; CDR2 reads SVGIG (reference sequence). The CDR3 is made up of 13 amino acids. V lost 3 bases and J lost 11, with 17 bases in between. CDR3 amino acids: CAWSPTFGQTQHF. Written as DNA, the CDR3 is TGTGCCTGGAGCCCTACCTTCGGACAAACCCAGCATTTT.

Remarks on this clone: One end of the junction fails to match germline, which may point to a read error. The rearrangement links TRBV7-3 to TRBJ1-1, with TRBD1 matching over 8 bases. The CDR3 is 13 residues long. Germline lookup yields CDR1 SGHTA and CDR2 FQGTGA. The CDR3 coding sequence is TGTGCCAGCAGCCTAACAGGGGGCACTGAAGCTTTCTTT. This translates into CASSLTGGTEAFF.